The present TCR beta chain was sequenced within a study of CD8+CD57+ T cells in acquired aplastic anemia. The CDR3 sequence is 18 residues long. V lost 2 bases, J lost 0 bases, and 11 bases stayed unmatched. CDR1 MNHNS and CDR2 SASEGT come from the germline V gene. Investigators profiled TCR beta VDJ and CDR3 from genomic DNA template. TCRdb redid the calling of the reads with MiXCR, one entry per CDR3 protein. The table includes some 180,000 distinct CDR3 sequences, around 63% detected once. As regards this clonotype: The antigen is unknown. No conserved phenylalanine or tryptophan is present at the end of the CDR3, so a read error is the likely explanation.

Broader study findings: Roughly 28 was the count of CD8+ CDR3 sequences that patients shared with controls.

Patients chosen for sequencing had shown CD8+CD57+ cell expansion by flow cytometry. The sequencing input was sorted CD4+, CD8+, or CD8+CD57+ T cells (not recorded which) from PBMCs. The rearrangement links TRBV6-1 to TRBJ1-2; 8 bases are shared with TRBD1. The receptor was isolated from a human donor with aplastic anemia. Written as DNA, the CDR3 is TGTGCCAGCAGTGAAAGGATCATTGACAGGGGCCCTAACTATGGCTACACCCTC. It codes for CASSERIIDRGPNYGYTL.